These 17 T cell receptor beta chains came from one sample sequenced in a study of blood T cells in healthy people across ages. A J-beta primer mix and a sample-barcoded 5' primer were used in a second PCR of roughly 6 to 11 cycles. TCRdb re-called the 5' RACE reads with MiXCR, one entry per CDR3 protein. The sample holds fewer than 2 million distinct CDR3 sequences, 39% seen once. The sequenced sample consisted of blood. These receptors all stem from a human donor in good health.

The V and J genes are TRBV5-1 and TRBJ1-2, with D unresolved. This CDR3 is 16 amino acids long. Trimming pared 0 bases from V and 3 bases from J, leaving 15 bases between. In germline, CDR1 is SGHRS, CDR2 YFSETQ. CDR3: CASSLAHRGLDYGYTF. Written as DNA, the CDR3 is TGCGCCAGCAGCTTGGCCCATCGAGGGCTTGACTATGGCTACACCTTC.

The chain joins TRBV4-3 to TRBJ1-1, with TRBD1 as a possible D gene (6 bases). The CDR3 has 15 residues. V dropped 0 bases and J dropped 0 bases, with 8 bases sitting between them. In germline, CDR1 is LGHNA, CDR2 YSLEER. Written as DNA, the CDR3 is TGCGCCAGCAGCCAAGAGGAGGGGGTGAACACTGAAGCTTTCTTT. Its translation is CASSQEEGVNTEAFF.

The chain has TRBV12-3 or TRBV12-4 and TRBJ2-5; D gene uncertain. The CDR3 sequence is 12 residues long. Trimming removed 10 bases at V and 1 base at J, with 10 bases between. The CDR3 sequence is CATTATQETQYF. The CDR3 bases are TGTGCCACGACCGCCACCCAAGAGACCCAGTACTTC.

This clonotype was seen ten or more times. CDR3 sequence (DNA): TGTGCCAGCACCCCGCAGGGAGTTCATGGCTACACCTTC. It translates to CASTPQGVHGYTF. The chain recombines TRBV9 with TRBJ1-2; possible D gene TRBD1, 5 bases. The CDR3 is 13 residues long. V was trimmed by 6 bases and J by 6 bases, leaving 15 bases between them. Germline CDR1 is SGDLS and CDR2 is YYNGEE.

This clonotype was seen only a few times. The chain employs TRBV7-2 and TRBJ2-5; no clear D. Trimming removed 6 bases at V and 5 bases at J, with 13 bases between. This CDR3 has 13 amino acids. Per germline, CDR1 SGHTA and CDR2 FQGNSA. The CDR3 is CASSRETRETQYF. The CDR3 nucleotides are TGTGCCAGCAGTCGCGAGACGAGGGAGACCCAGTACTTC.

The chain recombines TRBV20-1 with TRBJ2-1, with D perhaps assigned TRBD1 or TRBD2 (5 bases each). Germline V CDR1 and CDR2: DFQATT, SNEGSKA (reference sequence). This CDR3 region has 18 residues. V was trimmed by 0 bases and J by 1 base, leaving 19 bases between them. CDR3: CSARDPSPGTSSYNEQFF. DNA for the CDR3: TGCAGTGCTAGAGATCCCTCACCTGGGACGTCTTCCTACAATGAGCAGTTCTTC.

This clonotype was seen repeatedly, ten times or more. A read error may produce the germline difference seen at one junction end. V gene TRBV5-1 combines with J gene TRBJ2-4, with TRBD2 identical over 8 bases. The CDR3 is 13 amino acids. CDR1 is SGHRS and CDR2 is YFSETQ in the germline V gene. In DNA form, the CDR3 reads TGTGCCAGCAGCCCCGGGGGGGGCGTGGAGCAGTACTTC. Protein: CASSPGGGVEQYF.

The chain is built from TRBV20-1 and TRBJ1-1, with D possibly being TRBD1 (5 bases). CDR3 length equals 14 residues. Germline V gene sequence: CDR1 DFQATT, CDR2 SNEGSKA (reference sequence). With 6 bases removed from V and 1 base from J, the gap between germline ends came to 15 bases. The CDR3 spells CSAPHRRTNTEAFF. In DNA, the CDR3 is TGCAGTGCCCCCCACAGGAGGACGAACACTGAAGCTTTCTTT.

The table lists this clonotype with a count of one. The junction and the germline gene differ at one end; a read error may be behind it. The chain joins TRBV7-7 to TRBJ2-2; D not certain. This CDR3 is 15 amino acids long. Looked up from germline, CDR1 is SSHAT and CDR2 is FNYEAQ (reference sequence). The CDR3 nucleotides are TGTGCTAGCAGCTTAATCAGGACCAGCACCGGGGAGCTGTTTTTT. It translates to CASSLIRTSTGELFF. The complete variable domain, with remaining parts taken from reference TRBV7-7 and TRBJ2-2, reads GAGVSQSPRYKVTKRGQDVTLRCDPISSHATLYWYQQALGQGPEFLTYFNYEAQPDKSGLPSDRFSAERPEGSISTLTIQRTEQRDSAMYRCASSLIRTSTGELFFGEGSRLTVL.

J is TRBJ2-1 and V is TRBV5-6, with D possibly being TRBD2 (5 bases). Trimming removed 4 bases from V and 3 bases from J, with 20 bases in between. The V gene's germline CDR1 is SGHDT and CDR2 YYEEEE. This CDR3 contains 17 residues. The CDR3 loop reads CASSHTLASPYYNEQFF. DNA of the CDR3: TGTGCCAGCAGCCACACTCTGGCTAGCCCCTACTACAATGAGCAGTTCTTC.

This clonotype was picked up a small number of times. This chain links TRBV7-2 with TRBJ2-1, with D possibly being TRBD1 (5 bases). The CDR3 extends over 17 amino acids. Germline V gene sequence: CDR1 SGHTA, CDR2 FQGNSA. The V and J ends lost 0 bases and 6 bases respectively, with 18 bases between them. The chain's CDR3 is CASSLAFARASANEQFF. The CDR3 coding sequence is TGTGCCAGCAGCTTAGCTTTTGCCAGGGCTAGTGCCAATGAGCAGTTCTTC.

The chain links TRBV24-1 to TRBJ2-5; 8 bases are shared with TRBD2. The DNA end is more similar to TRBJ2-7, so the J call may be wrong. Germline CDR1 is KGHDR and CDR2 is SFDVKD. The CDR3 has 18 amino acids. CDR3 region: CATSDFETSVSLSYEQYF. Written as DNA, the CDR3 is TGTGCCACCAGTGATTTCGAGACTAGCGTCTCACTATCCTACGAGCAGTACTTC.

In its sample, this clonotype was seen a few times. The rearrangement uses TRBV15 and TRBJ2-1, with D maybe TRBD1 (5 bases). The CDR3 spans 19 residues. V was shortened by 8 bases and J by 10 bases, with 36 bases between the two germline ends. CDR1 is LNHNV, CDR2 YYDKDF, per germline (reference sequence). DNA of the CDR3: TGTGCCACCGGCGACCCGACAAATTCCGGTAGGGGTGCATCTGGGGAGCAGTTCTTC. It encodes CATGDPTNSGRGASGEQFF.

This clonotype has more than one count but fewer than ten. The CDR3 reads CSARTGGAYNSPLHF. CDR3 nucleotide sequence: TGCAGTGCTCGAACAGGGGGCGCCTATAATTCACCCCTCCACTTT. V and J are TRBV20-1 and TRBJ1-6; 9 nucleotides line up with TRBD1. V was pared by 5 bases and J by 2 bases, with 4 bases of the junction left unmatched. This CDR3 has 15 amino acids. The V gene's germline CDR1 is DFQATT and CDR2 SNEGSKA (reference sequence).

This sequence joins TRBV20-1 and TRBJ1-2; D might be TRBD1 (6 bases). The CDR3 sequence is 12 residues long. CDR1 and CDR2 (germline): DFQATT, SNEGSKA (reference sequence). V lost 2 bases to trimming and J lost 14 bases, with 18 bases between them. The CDR3 nucleotides are TGCAGTGCTAGAAGGGACAACGGAATAGGGACCTTC. This gives the protein CSARRDNGIGTF.

The chain employs TRBV12-3 or TRBV12-4 and TRBJ2-1; 9 positions agree with TRBD1. The V gene end was trimmed by 8 bases and the J gene end by 2 bases; junction bases not matched to a gene: 7. This CDR3 is 15 amino acids long. CDR3 DNA sequence: TGTGCCAGCGCCCTCCGACAGGGGGCCTACAATGAGCAGTTCTTC. The encoded protein is CASALRQGAYNEQFF.

The V call is TRBV7-9, the J call TRBJ1-4; 7 bases are a match to TRBD1. V lost 5 bases to trimming and J lost 0 bases; unmatched junction nucleotides: 9. The CDR3 sequence is 17 residues long. In germline, CDR1 is SEHNR, CDR2 FQNEAQ (reference sequence). The CDR3 DNA reads TGTGCCAGCAGCCGGGGGGGACAGACTGCAACTAATGAAAAACTGTTTTTT. Amino acids: CASSRGGQTATNEKLFF.